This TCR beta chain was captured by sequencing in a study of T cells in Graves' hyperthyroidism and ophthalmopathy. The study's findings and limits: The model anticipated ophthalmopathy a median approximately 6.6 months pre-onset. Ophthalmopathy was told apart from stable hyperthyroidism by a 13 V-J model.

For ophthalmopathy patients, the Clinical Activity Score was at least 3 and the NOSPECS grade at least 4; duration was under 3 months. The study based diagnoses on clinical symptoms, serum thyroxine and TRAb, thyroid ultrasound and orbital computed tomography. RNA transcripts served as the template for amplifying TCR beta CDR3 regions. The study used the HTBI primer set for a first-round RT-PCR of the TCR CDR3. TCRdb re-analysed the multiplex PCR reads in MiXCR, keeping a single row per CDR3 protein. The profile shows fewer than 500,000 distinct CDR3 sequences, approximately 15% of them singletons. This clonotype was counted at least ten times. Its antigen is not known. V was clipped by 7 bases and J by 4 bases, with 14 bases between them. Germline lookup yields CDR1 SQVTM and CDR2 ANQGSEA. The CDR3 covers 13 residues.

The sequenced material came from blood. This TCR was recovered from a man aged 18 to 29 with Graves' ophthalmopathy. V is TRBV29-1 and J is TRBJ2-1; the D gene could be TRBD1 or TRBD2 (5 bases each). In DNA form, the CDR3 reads TGCAGCGGAACCGGGACCAATTACAATGAGCAGTTCTTC. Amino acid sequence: CSGTGTNYNEQFF.